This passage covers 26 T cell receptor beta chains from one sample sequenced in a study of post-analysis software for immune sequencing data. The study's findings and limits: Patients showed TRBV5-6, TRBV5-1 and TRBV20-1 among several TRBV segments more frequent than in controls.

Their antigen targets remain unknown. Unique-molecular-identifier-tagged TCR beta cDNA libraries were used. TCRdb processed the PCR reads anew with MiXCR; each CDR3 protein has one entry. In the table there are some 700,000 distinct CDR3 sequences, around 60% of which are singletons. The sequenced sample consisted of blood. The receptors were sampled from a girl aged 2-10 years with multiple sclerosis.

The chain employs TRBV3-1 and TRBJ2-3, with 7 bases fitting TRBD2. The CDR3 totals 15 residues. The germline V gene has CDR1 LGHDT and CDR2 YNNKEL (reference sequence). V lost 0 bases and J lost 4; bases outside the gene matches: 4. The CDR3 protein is CASSQEREWSDTQYF. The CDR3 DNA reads TGTGCCAGCAGCCAAGAGCGGGAGTGGTCAGATACGCAGTATTTT.

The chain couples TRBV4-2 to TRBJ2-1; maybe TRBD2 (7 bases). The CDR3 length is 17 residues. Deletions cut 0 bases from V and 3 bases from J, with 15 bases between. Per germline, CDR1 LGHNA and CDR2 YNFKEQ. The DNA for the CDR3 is TGTGCCAGCAGCCAAGAAGGAGGGGGGGCAGTCTACAATGAGCAGTTCTTC. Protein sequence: CASSQEGGGAVYNEQFF.

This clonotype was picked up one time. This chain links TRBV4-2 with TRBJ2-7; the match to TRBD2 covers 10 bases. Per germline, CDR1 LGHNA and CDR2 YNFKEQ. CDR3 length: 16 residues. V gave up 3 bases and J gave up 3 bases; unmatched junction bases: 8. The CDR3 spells CASSQGGLAGVYEQYF. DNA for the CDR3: TGTGCCAGCAGCCAGGGAGGTCTAGCGGGAGTCTACGAGCAGTACTTC.

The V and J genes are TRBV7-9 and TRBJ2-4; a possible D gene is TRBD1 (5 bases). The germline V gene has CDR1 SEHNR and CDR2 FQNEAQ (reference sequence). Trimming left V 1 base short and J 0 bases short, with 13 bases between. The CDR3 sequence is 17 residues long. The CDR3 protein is CASSLGTWTLAKNIQYF. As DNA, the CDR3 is TGTGCCAGCAGCTTAGGGACATGGACCCTAGCCAAAAACATTCAGTACTTC.

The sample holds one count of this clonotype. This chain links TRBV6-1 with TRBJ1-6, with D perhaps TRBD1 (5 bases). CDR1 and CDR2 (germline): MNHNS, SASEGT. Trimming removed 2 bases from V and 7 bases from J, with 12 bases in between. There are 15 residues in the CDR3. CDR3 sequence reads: CASSESAGRNSPLHF. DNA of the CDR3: TGTGCCAGCAGTGAAAGCGCAGGGAGGAATTCACCCCTCCACTTT.

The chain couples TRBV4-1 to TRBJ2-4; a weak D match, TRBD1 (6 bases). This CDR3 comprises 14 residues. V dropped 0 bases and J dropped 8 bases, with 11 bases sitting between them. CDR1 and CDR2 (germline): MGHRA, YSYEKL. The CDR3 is CASSQDTGRDIQYF. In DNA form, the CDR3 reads TGCGCCAGCAGCCAAGATACAGGGAGAGACATTCAGTACTTC.

The CDR3 loop is CAISECSASYNEQFF. The CDR3 DNA reads TGTGCCATCAGTGAGTGTTCGGCGTCCTACAATGAGCAGTTCTTC. V gene TRBV10-3 combines with J gene TRBJ2-1; D is undetermined. Trimming cost V 1 base and J 1 base, with 8 bases left between them. The CDR3 is made up of 15 amino acids. The V gene's germline CDR1 is ENHRY and CDR2 SYGVKD.

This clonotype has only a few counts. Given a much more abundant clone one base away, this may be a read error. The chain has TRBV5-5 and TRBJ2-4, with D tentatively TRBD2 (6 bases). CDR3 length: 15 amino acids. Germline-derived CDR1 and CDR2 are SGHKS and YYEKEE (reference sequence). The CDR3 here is CAGSLAAGAKNIQYF. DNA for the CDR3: TGTGCCGGCAGCTTAGCGGCCGGGGCCAAAAACATTCAGTACTTC.

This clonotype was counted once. CDR3 sequence: CASSHPQSSYEQYF. Here the CDR3 DNA reads TGTGCCAGCAGCCATCCCCAGAGCTCCTACGAGCAGTACTTC. The V gene is TRBV25-1, the J gene TRBJ2-7; D call uncertain. V was clipped by 6 bases and J by 0 bases, with 12 bases between them. CDR3 length equals 14 residues. The germline V gene encodes CDR1 MGHDK and CDR2 SYGVNS.

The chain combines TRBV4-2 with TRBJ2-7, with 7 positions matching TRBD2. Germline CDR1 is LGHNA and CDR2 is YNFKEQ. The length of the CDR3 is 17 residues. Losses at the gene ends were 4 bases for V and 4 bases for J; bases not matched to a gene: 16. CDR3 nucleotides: TGTGCCAGCAGCCGCTCGGTCACCGGGACTACCGCTTACGAGCAGTACTTC. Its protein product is CASSRSVTGTTAYEQYF.

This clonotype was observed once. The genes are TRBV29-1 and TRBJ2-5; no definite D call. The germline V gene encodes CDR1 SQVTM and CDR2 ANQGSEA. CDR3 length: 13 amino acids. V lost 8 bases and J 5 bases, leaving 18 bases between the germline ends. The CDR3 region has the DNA TGCAGCATTAAAAGAACTGCAAGGGAGACCCAGTACTTC. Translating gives CSIKRTARETQYF.

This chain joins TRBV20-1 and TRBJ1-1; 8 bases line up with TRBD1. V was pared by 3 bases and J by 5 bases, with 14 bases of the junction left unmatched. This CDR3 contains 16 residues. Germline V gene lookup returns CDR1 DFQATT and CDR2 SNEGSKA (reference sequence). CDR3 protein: CSARSTGGTQGTEAFF. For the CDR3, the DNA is TGCAGTGCTAGGTCTACAGGGGGAACACAGGGAACTGAAGCTTTCTTT.

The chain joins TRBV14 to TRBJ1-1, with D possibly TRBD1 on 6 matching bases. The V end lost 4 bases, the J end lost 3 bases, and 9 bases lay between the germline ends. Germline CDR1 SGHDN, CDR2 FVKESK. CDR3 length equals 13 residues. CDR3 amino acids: CASSRQVDTEAFF. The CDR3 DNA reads TGTGCCAGCAGCCGACAGGTCGACACTGAAGCTTTCTTT.

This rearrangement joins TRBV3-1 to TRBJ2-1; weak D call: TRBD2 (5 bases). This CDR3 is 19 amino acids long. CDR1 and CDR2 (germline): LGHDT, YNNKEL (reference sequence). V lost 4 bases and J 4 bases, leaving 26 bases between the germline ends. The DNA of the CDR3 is TGTGCCAGCAGCCCGTCCAGAGTTCAAACGAGGGTAGTATACAATGAGCAGTTCTTC. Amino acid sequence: CASSPSRVQTRVVYNEQFF.

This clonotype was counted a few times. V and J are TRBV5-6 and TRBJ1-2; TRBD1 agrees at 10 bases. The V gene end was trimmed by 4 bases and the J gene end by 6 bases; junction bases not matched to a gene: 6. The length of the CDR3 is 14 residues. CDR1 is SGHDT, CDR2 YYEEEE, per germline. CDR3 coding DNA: TGTGCCAGCAGCGGGACAGGGGCTCGAGATGGCTACACCTTC. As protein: CASSGTGARDGYTF.

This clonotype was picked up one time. The CDR3, as DNA: TGTGCCAGTATGGGGGCCAAAAACATTCAGTACTTC. This translates into CASMGAKNIQYF. The J gene is TRBJ2-4, the V gene TRBV6-5; D is undetermined. This CDR3 region has 12 residues. Trimming removed 9 bases at V and 1 base at J, with 7 bases between. Germline CDR1 reads MNHEY; CDR2 reads SVGAGI.

CDR3 coding DNA: TGCAGTGCTAGAGACGGTGGGAGGGGGTATTCTGGAGAGACCCAGTACTTC. As protein: CSARDGGRGYSGETQYF. The rearrangement joins TRBV20-1 to TRBJ2-5, with D possibly TRBD2 on 7 matching bases. The germline V gene has CDR1 DFQATT and CDR2 SNEGSKA (reference sequence). Trimming cost V 0 bases and J 4 bases, with 21 bases left between them. CDR3 length: 17 amino acids.

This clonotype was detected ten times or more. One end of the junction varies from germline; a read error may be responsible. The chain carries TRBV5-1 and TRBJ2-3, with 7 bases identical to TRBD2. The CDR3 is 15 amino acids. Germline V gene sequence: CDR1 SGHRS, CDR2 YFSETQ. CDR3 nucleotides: TGTGCCAGCAGCTTAGCCGGGGGGAGCACAGATACGCAGTATTTT. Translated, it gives CASSLAGGSTDTQYF. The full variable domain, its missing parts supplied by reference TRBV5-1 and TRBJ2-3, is KAGVTQTPRYLIKTRGQQVTLSCSPISGHRSVSWYQQTPGQGLQFLFEYFSETQRNKGNFPGRFSGRQFSNSRSEMNVSTLELGDSALYLCASSLAGGSTDTQYFGPGTRLTVL.

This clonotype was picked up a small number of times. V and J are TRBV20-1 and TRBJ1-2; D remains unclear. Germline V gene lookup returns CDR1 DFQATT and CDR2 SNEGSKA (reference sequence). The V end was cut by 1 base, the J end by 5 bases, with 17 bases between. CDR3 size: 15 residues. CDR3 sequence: CSARGTDGEYYGYTF. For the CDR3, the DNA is TGCAGTGCTAGAGGCACCGACGGAGAGTATTATGGCTACACCTTC.

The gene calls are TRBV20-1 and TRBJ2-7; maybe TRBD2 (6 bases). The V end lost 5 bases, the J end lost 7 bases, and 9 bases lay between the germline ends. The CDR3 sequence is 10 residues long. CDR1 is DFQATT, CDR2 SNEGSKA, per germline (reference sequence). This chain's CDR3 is CSAYRGEQYF. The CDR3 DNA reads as TGCAGTGCTTATCGGGGGGAGCAGTACTTC.

CDR3 DNA: TGCAGTGCTACGATTGGGGGGCCAACAGATACGCAGTATTTT. Amino acids: CSATIGGPTDTQYF. The rearrangement uses TRBV20-1 and TRBJ2-3; D tentatively reads TRBD1 or TRBD2 (6 bases each). Germline assignment: CDR1 DFQATT and CDR2 SNEGSKA (reference sequence). CDR3 length: 14 amino acids. Trimming shortened V by 4 bases and J by 3 bases, and 14 bases separated the two germline ends.

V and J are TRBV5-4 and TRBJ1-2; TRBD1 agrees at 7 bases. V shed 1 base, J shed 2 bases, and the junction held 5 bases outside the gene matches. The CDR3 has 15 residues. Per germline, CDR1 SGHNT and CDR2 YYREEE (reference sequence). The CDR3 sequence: CASSLSTGLNYGYTF. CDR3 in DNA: TGTGCCAGCAGCTTGTCGACAGGGTTAAACTATGGCTACACCTTC.

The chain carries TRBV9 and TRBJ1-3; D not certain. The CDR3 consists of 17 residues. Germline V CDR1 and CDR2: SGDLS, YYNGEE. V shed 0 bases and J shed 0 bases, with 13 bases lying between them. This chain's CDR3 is CASSVEVGSTSGNTIYF. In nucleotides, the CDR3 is TGTGCCAGCAGCGTAGAAGTGGGTAGCACCTCTGGAAACACCATATATTTT.

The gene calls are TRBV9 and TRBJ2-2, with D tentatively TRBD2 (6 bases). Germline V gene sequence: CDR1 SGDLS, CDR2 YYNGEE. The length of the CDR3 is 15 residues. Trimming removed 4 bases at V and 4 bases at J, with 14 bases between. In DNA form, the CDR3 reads TGTGCCAGCAGCCCCGACCTCGGGGGCACCGGGGAGCTGTTTTTT. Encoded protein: CASSPDLGGTGELFF.

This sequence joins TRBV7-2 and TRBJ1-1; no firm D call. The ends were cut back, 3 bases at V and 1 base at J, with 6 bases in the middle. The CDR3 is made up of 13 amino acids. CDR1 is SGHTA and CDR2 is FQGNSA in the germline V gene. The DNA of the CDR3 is TGTGCCAGCAGCTTCGACGGGAACACTGAAGCTTTCTTT. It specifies CASSFDGNTEAFF.

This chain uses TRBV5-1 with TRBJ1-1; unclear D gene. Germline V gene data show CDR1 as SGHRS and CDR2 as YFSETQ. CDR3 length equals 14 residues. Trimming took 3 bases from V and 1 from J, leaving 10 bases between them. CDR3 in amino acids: CASSSQASNTEAFF. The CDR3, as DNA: TGCGCCAGCAGCTCGCAGGCGTCGAACACTGAAGCTTTCTTT.